The 27 T cell receptor beta chains reported below all come from one sample, sequenced in a study of T cell repertoires in cytomegalovirus infection. Using its own MiXCR run on the reads, TCRdb lists one record per CDR3 protein. The sample has around 900,000 distinct CDR3 sequences; approximately 33% are singletons. Their target antigens are unknown. Sequencing used cultured CD8+ T cells from PBMCs, obtained from culture after CMV antigen stimulation. The receptor source for this set is a human donor in good health (CMV status not recorded). Some clones in this sample may be carry-over from other donors' samples.

This clonotype appeared a few times. The rearrangement links TRBV7-3 to TRBJ1-2; D possibly corresponds to TRBD1 (6 bases). The germline gives CDR1 SGHTA, CDR2 FQGTGA. Between the trimmed V and J ends, which lost 6 bases and 2 bases, there was a span of 16 bases. CDR3 size: 15 residues. The CDR3 reads CASSPNPGANYGYTF. In nucleotides, the CDR3 is TGTGCCAGCAGTCCCAATCCGGGGGCGAACTATGGCTACACCTTC. The full variable domain, its missing parts supplied by reference TRBV7-3 and TRBJ1-2, is GAGVSQTPSNKVTEKGKYVELRCDPISGHTALYWYRQSLGQGPEFLIYFQGTGAADDSGLPNDRFFAVRPEGSVSTLKIQRTERGDSAVYLCASSPNPGANYGYTFGSGTRLTVV.

This clonotype was seen repeatedly, ten times or more. This chain joins TRBV7-2 and TRBJ2-1; 15 bases fit TRBD2. The V and J ends lost 5 bases and 3 bases, in that order; junction bases with no gene match: 20. The CDR3 length is 22 residues. Germline V CDR1 and CDR2: SGHTA, FQGNSA. This CDR3 reads CASSPPRGTSGGLPFNYNEQFF. DNA for the CDR3: TGTGCCAGCAGCCCCCCCCGGGGGACTAGCGGGGGGCTCCCTTTTAACTACAATGAGCAGTTCTTC.

In its sample, this clonotype was seen many times. The rearrangement links TRBV7-8 to TRBJ1-5; 10 nucleotides line up with TRBD1. In germline, CDR1 is SGHVS, CDR2 FQNEAQ. The CDR3 totals 17 residues. V shed 3 bases, J shed 1 base, and the junction held 6 bases outside the gene matches. The CDR3 coding sequence is TGTGCCAGCAGCTTTTGGAGGGACAGGGGAAGCAATCAGCCCCAGCATTTT. Its protein is CASSFWRDRGSNQPQHF.

This clonotype was observed at least ten times. The rearrangement joins TRBV7-6 to TRBJ2-3, with 9 nucleotides matching TRBD2. Germline V CDR1 and CDR2: SGHVS, FNYEAQ. V lost 4 bases and J lost 1; bases outside the gene matches: 3. This CDR3 is 15 amino acids long. In DNA form, the CDR3 reads TGTGCCAGCAGCTCTATAGCGGGGGGCACAGATACGCAGTATTTT. The encoded protein is CASSSIAGGTDTQYF.

The chain combines TRBV29-1 with TRBJ2-1, with D possibly matching TRBD1 (5 bases). V lost 8 bases and J 6 bases, leaving 17 bases between the germline ends. The CDR3 spans 13 residues. The germline CDR1 and CDR2 sequences are SQVTM and ANQGSEA. CDR3 bases: TGCAGCTTCCGTCACAGGATTTTCAATGAGCAGTTCTTC. Translation gives CSFRHRIFNEQFF.

In its sample, this clonotype was seen a few times. J is TRBJ2-6 and V is TRBV12-3 or TRBV12-4; TRBD1 is a possible D gene (6 bases). V lost 3 bases, J lost 0 bases, and 12 bases lay in between. The CDR3 loop spans 17 amino acids. Written as DNA, the CDR3 is TGTGCCAGCAGTTTGTCAGGGGTATACTCTGGGGCCAACGTCCTGACTTTC. This sequence encodes CASSLSGVYSGANVLTF.

On this clonotype: It may be a read error: a sequence one base away is much more abundant. The genes are TRBV7-2 and TRBJ2-1; D is possibly TRBD2 (6 bases). CDR1 SGHTA and CDR2 FQGNSA come from the germline V gene. The CDR3 is made up of 15 amino acids. The CDR3 sequence: CVSSEGTQWGNEQFF. The CDR3 DNA is TGTGTCAGCAGCGAAGGGACTCAATGGGGCAATGAGCAGTTCTTC.

This clonotype was seen ten or more times. The V call is TRBV7-9, the J call TRBJ2-7; 7 bases line up with TRBD1. The germline V gene has CDR1 SEHNR and CDR2 FQNEAQ (reference sequence). V lost 4 bases, J lost 6 bases, and 9 bases stayed unmatched. The CDR3 is 14 amino acids. In DNA form, the CDR3 reads TGTGCCAGCAGCTACACAGGGGATTCGGGCGAGCAGTACTTC. This translates into CASSYTGDSGEQYF.

V usage is TRBV10-3 and J usage is TRBJ2-5, with D perhaps matching TRBD2 (5 bases). The ends were cut back, 2 bases at V and 2 bases at J, with 6 bases in the middle. Per germline, CDR1 ENHRY and CDR2 SYGVKD. The CDR3 contains 13 residues. The CDR3: CAISEGLQETQYF. The DNA for the CDR3 is TGTGCCATCAGTGAGGGACTGCAAGAGACCCAGTACTTC.

The V and J genes are TRBV7-9 and TRBJ1-5; D is uncertain. The germline V gene has CDR1 SEHNR and CDR2 FQNEAQ (reference sequence). The CDR3 loop spans 12 amino acids. V lost 11 bases and J lost 0, with 8 bases in between. The CDR3 DNA is TGTGCCGTACAAAATAGCAATCAGCCCCAGCATTTT. Protein product: CAVQNSNQPQHF.

This clonotype was observed a few times. The chain combines TRBV27 with TRBJ2-5; possible D gene TRBD2, 7 bases. This CDR3 is built from 13 residues. The ends were cut back, 9 bases at V and 4 bases at J, with 15 bases in the middle. Germline CDR1 reads MNHEY; CDR2 reads SMNVEV (reference sequence). The CDR3 DNA reads TGTGCCAGTGGGGAGGGGGTGGGAGAGACCCAGTACTTC. Encoded protein: CASGEGVGETQYF.

The sample holds a few counts of this clonotype. The chain is built from TRBV6-1 and TRBJ1-2; no definite D call. Germline lookup yields CDR1 MNHNS and CDR2 SASEGT. V lost 3 bases and J 4 bases, leaving 15 bases between the germline ends. The CDR3 sequence is 15 residues long. The CDR3 here is CASSDPPGSIYGYTF. CDR3 in DNA: TGTGCCAGCAGTGACCCCCCGGGGAGTATCTATGGCTACACCTTC.

There are a few counts of this clonotype. The rearrangement joins TRBV12-3 or TRBV12-4 to TRBJ1-2; 12 nucleotides align to TRBD1. CDR3 length: 17 amino acids. J gave up 8 bases and V 0 bases, and 10 bases lay outside the gene matches. The CDR3 spells CASSLAITGQGAGGYTF. The CDR3 DNA reads TGTGCCAGCAGTTTAGCCATCACGGGACAGGGGGCGGGCGGCTACACCTTC.

The chain recombines TRBV12-3 or TRBV12-4 with TRBJ1-2; D ambiguous. V was trimmed by 6 bases and J by 0 bases, leaving 11 bases between them. CDR3 size: 14 residues. CDR3 DNA: TGTGCCAGCAGCTGGGGAGTAACTAACTATGGCTACACCTTC. Protein: CASSWGVTNYGYTF.

This clonotype came up a few times. V gene TRBV24-1 combines with J gene TRBJ2-5; 8 bases are a match to TRBD1. The CDR3 has 15 amino acids. V was pared by 12 bases and J by 5 bases, with 16 bases of the junction left unmatched. Germline-derived CDR1 and CDR2 are KGHDR and SFDVKD. In nucleotides, the CDR3 is TGTGCCCTCGCGCCCTGGACAGGGCTAGAGGAGACCCAGTACTTC. Encoded protein: CALAPWTGLEETQYF.

V gene TRBV20-1 combines with J gene TRBJ2-2, with D tentatively TRBD1 (6 bases). Trimming removed 0 bases at V and 6 bases at J, with 17 bases between. There are 16 residues in the CDR3. Per germline, CDR1 DFQATT and CDR2 SNEGSKA (reference sequence). CDR3 residues: CSARDRLTGSSGELFF. The CDR3 DNA reads as TGCAGTGCTAGAGACCGTCTCACAGGGAGTTCCGGGGAGCTGTTTTTT.

The rearrangement links TRBV2 to TRBJ2-5, with TRBD2 as a possible D gene (7 bases). V gave up 10 bases and J gave up 13 bases, with 16 bases separating them. CDR1 and CDR2 (germline): SNHLY, FYNNEI. The CDR3 contains 10 residues. DNA of the CDR3: TGTGCCACCCGGGGGGCCCGGGGGTACTTC. Protein sequence: CATRGARGYF. Looking up the rest from reference TRBV2 and TRBJ2-5 gives the full variable domain: EPEVTQTPSHQVTQMGQEVILRCVPISNHLYFYWYRQILGQKVEFLVSFYNNEISEKSEIFDDQFSVERPDGSNFTLKIRSTKLEDSAMYFCATRGARGYFGPGTRLLVL.

This clonotype was detected only a few times. V usage is TRBV12-3 or TRBV12-4 and J usage is TRBJ2-7; 9 bases line up with TRBD1. CDR3 length equals 14 residues. J lost 4 bases, V lost 5 bases, and 6 bases had no gene match. In DNA, the CDR3 is TGTGCCAGCAGTCAAACGGGACAGGGTTACGAGCAGTACTTC. Translation: CASSQTGQGYEQYF.

The table lists this clonotype with a few counts. The chain uses TRBV14 and TRBJ2-1, with a possible D match to TRBD2 (6 bases). The CDR3 runs 15 residues. Germline-derived CDR1 and CDR2 are SGHDN and FVKESK. Trimming shortened V by 2 bases and J by 6 bases, and 14 bases separated the two germline ends. DNA for the CDR3: TGTGCCAGCAGCCAAAGATTTGACGGGGGCAATGAGCAGTTCTTC. Translated: CASSQRFDGGNEQFF.

This clonotype was seen a handful of times. This chain joins TRBV6-2 or TRBV6-3 and TRBJ1-1; D remains unclear. The CDR3 covers 14 residues. The V end was cut by 8 bases, the J end by 4 bases, with 17 bases between. Germline CDR1 is MNHEY and CDR2 is SVGEGT. The CDR3 here is CASDPSHGSTEAFF. The CDR3 nucleotides read TGTGCCAGCGACCCCTCCCACGGGAGCACTGAAGCTTTCTTT.

The chain is built from TRBV6-2 or TRBV6-3 and TRBJ2-6, with D possibly being TRBD1 or TRBD2 (6 bases each). The CDR3 is 15 residues long. In germline, CDR1 is MNHEY, CDR2 SVGEGT. Trimming shortened V by 10 bases and J by 0 bases, and 13 bases separated the two germline ends. CDR3 sequence reads: CATRGGFSGANVLTF. The CDR3, as DNA: TGTGCCACTCGAGGGGGGTTCTCTGGGGCCAACGTCCTGACTTTC.

This clonotype appeared a few times. This sequence joins TRBV7-9 and TRBJ2-3; D tentatively fits TRBD1 or TRBD2 (5 bases each). Per the germline V gene, CDR1 is SEHNR and CDR2 is FQNEAQ (reference sequence). V was trimmed by 5 bases and J by 3 bases, leaving 18 bases between them. The CDR3 is made up of 16 amino acids. CDR3 amino acids: CASSGSPGTRTDTQYF. The CDR3 DNA is TGTGCCAGCAGCGGCAGCCCAGGGACGCGGACAGATACGCAGTATTTT. Looking up the rest from reference TRBV7-9 and TRBJ2-3 gives the full variable domain: DTGVSQNPRHKITKRGQNVTFRCDPISEHNRLYWYRQTLGQGPEFLTYFQNEAQLEKSRLLSDRFSAERPKGSFSTLEIQRTEQGDSAMYLCASSGSPGTRTDTQYFGPGTRLTVL.

In this sample, this clonotype turned up a few times. The chain couples TRBV27 to TRBJ1-2, with D uncertain. CDR3 size: 14 residues. The germline CDR1 and CDR2 sequences are MNHEY and SMNVEV (reference sequence). V was trimmed by 2 bases and J by 8 bases, leaving 15 bases between them. CDR3 region: CASSLGGRMGGYTF. The CDR3 nucleotides read TGTGCCAGCAGTTTAGGTGGCAGGATGGGGGGCTACACCTTC.

The genes are TRBV3-1 and TRBJ1-4; perhaps TRBD1 as D (5 bases). CDR1 is LGHDT, CDR2 YNNKEL, per germline (reference sequence). Trimming pared 0 bases from V and 3 bases from J, leaving 11 bases between. This CDR3 has 16 amino acids. This CDR3 reads CASSQDRGWPNEKLFF. CDR3 sequence (DNA): TGTGCCAGCAGCCAAGATAGGGGTTGGCCTAATGAAAAACTGTTTTTT.

This clonotype occurred a few times. The chain is built from TRBV24-1 and TRBJ2-1; TRBD1 is a possible D gene (6 bases). Germline CDR1 is KGHDR and CDR2 is SFDVKD. V was pared by 10 bases and J by 8 bases, with 14 bases between. The length of the CDR3 is 12 residues. The CDR3 protein is CATAQGYDEQFF. The CDR3 DNA sequence: TGTGCCACGGCTCAGGGGTACGATGAGCAGTTCTTC.

Only a few counts were recorded for this clonotype. The V and J genes are TRBV4-2 and TRBJ1-1, with TRBD1 matching 8 bases. The CDR3 is 17 amino acids. Germline assignment: CDR1 LGHNA and CDR2 YNFKEQ. The ends lost 3 bases at V and 3 bases at J; junction bases unmatched: 12. The CDR3 nucleotides are TGTGCCAGCAGCCAGGACAGGGCCCACGTCCTTGACACTGAAGCTTTCTTT. This codes for CASSQDRAHVLDTEAFF.

This clonotype was observed a few times. The chain combines TRBV7-9 with TRBJ2-3; D ambiguous. The length of the CDR3 is 14 residues. Germline CDR1 SEHNR, CDR2 FQNEAQ (reference sequence). The germline V and J ends were trimmed by 2 bases and 0 bases, with 6 bases remaining between them. DNA of the CDR3: TGTGCCAGCAGCTTAAGACAAAGCACAGATACGCAGTATTTT. This gives the protein CASSLRQSTDTQYF.